Presented here are 6 T cell receptor beta chains from one specimen sequenced in a study of blood T cell repertoires in COVID-19. Some clones are missing from TCRdb's copy, which holds only in-frame ones; the method was immunoSEQ multiplex PCR. Of 80,000 to 100,000 clones listed, approximately 79% were seen once; the top ten hold around 4%. Source material: peripheral blood. The receptor source for this set is a man aged 65 to 79 with COVID-19, enrolled during active disease.

This clone was seen only a few times. The chain joins TRBV6-5 to TRBJ2-4; D may be TRBD1 (6 bases). Germline CDR1 is MNHEY and CDR2 is SVGAGI. V gave up 4 bases and J gave up 2 bases, with 15 bases separating them. The CDR3 extends over 16 amino acids. The DNA for the CDR3 is TGTGCCAGCAGTTCGACGGACAGCTCCACCAAAAACATTCAGTACTTC. Amino acid sequence: CASSSTDSSTKNIQYF.

V is TRBV2 and J is TRBJ1-1; D unclear. This CDR3 comprises 13 residues. CDR1 SNHLY and CDR2 FYNNEI come from the germline V gene. V was trimmed by 4 bases and J by 3 bases, leaving 9 bases between them. CDR3 DNA: TGTGCCAGCAGTGGGCAGGCTTACACTGAAGCTTTCTTT. Translation gives CASSGQAYTEAFF.

J is TRBJ1-5 and V is TRBV29-1, with D hard to call. Germline assignment: CDR1 SQVTM and CDR2 ANQGSEA. The CDR3 contains 12 residues. V dropped 7 bases and J dropped 0 bases, with 7 bases sitting between them. In DNA, the CDR3 is TGCAGCGGGAGTAATAGCAATCAGCCCCAGCATTTT. Its protein is CSGSNSNQPQHF.

V is TRBV6-5 and J is TRBJ1-3; no reliable D call. CDR3 size: 12 residues. Per germline, CDR1 MNHEY and CDR2 SVGAGI. Trimming cost V 7 bases and J 1 base, with 5 bases left between them. The CDR3 DNA follows: TGTGCCAGCACGGGATCTGGAAACACCATATATTTT. This sequence encodes CASTGSGNTIYF.

The rearrangement links TRBV19 to TRBJ2-7; no clear D. The V and J ends lost 3 bases and 1 base respectively, with 7 bases between them. The CDR3 contains 13 residues. Germline V CDR1 and CDR2: LNHDA, SQIVND (reference sequence). The CDR3 loop is CASSIASSYEQYF. CDR3 nucleotides: TGTGCCAGTAGTATTGCCAGTTCCTACGAGCAGTACTTC. Variable domain in full (rest from reference TRBV19 and TRBJ2-7): DGGITQSPKYLFRKEGQNVTLSCEQNLNHDAMYWYRQDPGQGLRLIYYSQIVNDFQKGDIAEGYSVSREKKESFPLTVTSAQKNPTAFYLCASSIASSYEQYFGPGTRLTVT.

This chain links TRBV5-1 with TRBJ2-3; 8 bases line up with TRBD1. V was clipped by 3 bases and J by 5 bases; unmatched bases: 8. The CDR3 covers 15 residues. The germline CDR1 and CDR2 sequences are SGHRS and YFSETQ. CDR3 sequence: CASSSTGGFKDTQYF. CDR3 sequence (DNA): TGCGCCAGCAGCTCCACAGGGGGATTCAAAGATACGCAGTATTTT. Using reference TRBV5-1 and TRBJ2-3 for the parts outside the CDR3, the full variable domain is KAGVTQTPRYLIKTRGQQVTLSCSPISGHRSVSWYQQTPGQGLQFLFEYFSETQRNKGNFPGRFSGRQFSNSRSEMNVSTLELGDSALYLCASSSTGGFKDTQYFGPGTRLTVL.